This T cell receptor beta chain is drawn from a study of blood T cell repertoires in COVID-19. The germline CDR1 and CDR2 sequences are MNHEY and SVGAGI. V lost 6 bases to trimming and J lost 7 bases; unmatched junction nucleotides: 8. This CDR3 region has 14 residues. This clone has just one count. Clones were sequenced by immunoSEQ multiplex PCR, and TCRdb holds only the in-frame ones, with some missing. The sample consists of some 300,000 clones, 90% of them appearing once. Sequences were obtained from peripheral blood. The receptor comes from a woman in her forties or fifties with COVID-19, enrolled during active disease. This sequence joins TRBV6-5 and TRBJ2-1, with 8 bases matching TRBD2. The CDR3 sequence: CASRSTSGRNEQFF. The CDR3 region has the DNA TGTGCCAGCAGGTCCACTAGCGGACGGAATGAGCAGTTCTTC.